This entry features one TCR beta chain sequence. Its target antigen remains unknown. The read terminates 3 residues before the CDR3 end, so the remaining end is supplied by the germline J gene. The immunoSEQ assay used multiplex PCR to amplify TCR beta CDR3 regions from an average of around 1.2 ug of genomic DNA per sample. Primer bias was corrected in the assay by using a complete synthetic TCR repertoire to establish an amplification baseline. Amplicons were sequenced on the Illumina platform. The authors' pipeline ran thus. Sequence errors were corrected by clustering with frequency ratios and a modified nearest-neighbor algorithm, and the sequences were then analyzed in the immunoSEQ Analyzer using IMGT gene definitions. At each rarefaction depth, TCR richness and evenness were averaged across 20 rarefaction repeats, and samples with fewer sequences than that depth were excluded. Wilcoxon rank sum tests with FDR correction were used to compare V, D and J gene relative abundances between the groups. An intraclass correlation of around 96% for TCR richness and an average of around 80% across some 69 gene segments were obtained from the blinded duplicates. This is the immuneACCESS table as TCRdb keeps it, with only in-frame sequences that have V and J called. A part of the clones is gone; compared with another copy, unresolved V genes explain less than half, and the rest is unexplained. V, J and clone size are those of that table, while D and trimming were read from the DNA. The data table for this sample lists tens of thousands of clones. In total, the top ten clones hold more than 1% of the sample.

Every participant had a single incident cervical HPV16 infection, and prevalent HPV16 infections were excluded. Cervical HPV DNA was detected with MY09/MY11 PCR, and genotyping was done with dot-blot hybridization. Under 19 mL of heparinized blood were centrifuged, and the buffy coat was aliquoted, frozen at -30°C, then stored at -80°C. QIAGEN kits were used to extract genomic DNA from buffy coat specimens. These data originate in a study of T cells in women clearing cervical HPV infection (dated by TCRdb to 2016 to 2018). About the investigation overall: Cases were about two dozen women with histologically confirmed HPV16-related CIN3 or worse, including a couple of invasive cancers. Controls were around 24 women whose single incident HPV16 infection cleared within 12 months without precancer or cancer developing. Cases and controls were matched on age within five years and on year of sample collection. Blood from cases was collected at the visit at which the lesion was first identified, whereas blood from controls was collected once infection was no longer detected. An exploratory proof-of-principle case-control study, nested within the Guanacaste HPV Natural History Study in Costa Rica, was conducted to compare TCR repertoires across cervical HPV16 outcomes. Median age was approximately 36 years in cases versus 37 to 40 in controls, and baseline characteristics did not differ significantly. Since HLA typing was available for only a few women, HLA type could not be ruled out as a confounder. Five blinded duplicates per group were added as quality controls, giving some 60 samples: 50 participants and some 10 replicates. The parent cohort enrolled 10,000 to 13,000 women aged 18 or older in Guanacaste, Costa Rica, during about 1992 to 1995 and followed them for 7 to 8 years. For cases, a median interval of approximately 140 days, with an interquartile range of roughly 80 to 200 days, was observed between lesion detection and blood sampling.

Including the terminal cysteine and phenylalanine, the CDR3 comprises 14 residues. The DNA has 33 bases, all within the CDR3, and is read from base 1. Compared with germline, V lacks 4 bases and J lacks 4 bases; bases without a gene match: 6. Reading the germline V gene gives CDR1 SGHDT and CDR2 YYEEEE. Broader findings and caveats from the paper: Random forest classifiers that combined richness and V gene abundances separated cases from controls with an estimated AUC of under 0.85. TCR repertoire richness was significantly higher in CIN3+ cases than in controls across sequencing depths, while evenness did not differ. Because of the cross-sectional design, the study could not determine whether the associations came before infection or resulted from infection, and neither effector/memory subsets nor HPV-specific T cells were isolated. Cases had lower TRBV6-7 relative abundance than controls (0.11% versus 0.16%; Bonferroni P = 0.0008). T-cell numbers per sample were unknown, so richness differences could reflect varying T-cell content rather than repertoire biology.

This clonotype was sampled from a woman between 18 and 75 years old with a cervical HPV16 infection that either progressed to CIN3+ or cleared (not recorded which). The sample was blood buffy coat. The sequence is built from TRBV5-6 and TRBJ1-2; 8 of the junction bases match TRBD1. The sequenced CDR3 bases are TGTGCCAGCAGCCCAGGGGGCTCGACCTATGGC. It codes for CASSPGGSTYG. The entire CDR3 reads CASSPGGSTYGYTF. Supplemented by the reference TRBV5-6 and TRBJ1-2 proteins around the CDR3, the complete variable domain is DAGVTQSPTHLIKTRGQQVTLRCSPKSGHDTVSWYQQALGQGPQFIFQYYEEEERQRGNFPDRFSGHQFPNYSSELNVNALLLGDSALYLCASSPGGSTYGYTFGSGTRLTVV.